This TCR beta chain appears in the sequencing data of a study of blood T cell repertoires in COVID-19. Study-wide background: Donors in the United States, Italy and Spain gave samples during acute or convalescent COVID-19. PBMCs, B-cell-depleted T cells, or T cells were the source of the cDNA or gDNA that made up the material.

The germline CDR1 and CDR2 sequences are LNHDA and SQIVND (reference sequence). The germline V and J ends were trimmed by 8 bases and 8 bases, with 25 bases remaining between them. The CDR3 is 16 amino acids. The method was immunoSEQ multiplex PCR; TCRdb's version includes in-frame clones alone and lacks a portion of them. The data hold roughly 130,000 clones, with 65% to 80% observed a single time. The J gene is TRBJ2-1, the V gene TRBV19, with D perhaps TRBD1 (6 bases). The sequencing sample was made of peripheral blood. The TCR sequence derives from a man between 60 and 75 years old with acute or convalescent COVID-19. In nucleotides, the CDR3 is TGTGCCAGTGGGGCTACAAAACAGGGTAACCCCCATGAGCAGTTCTTC. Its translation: CASGATKQGNPHEQFF.